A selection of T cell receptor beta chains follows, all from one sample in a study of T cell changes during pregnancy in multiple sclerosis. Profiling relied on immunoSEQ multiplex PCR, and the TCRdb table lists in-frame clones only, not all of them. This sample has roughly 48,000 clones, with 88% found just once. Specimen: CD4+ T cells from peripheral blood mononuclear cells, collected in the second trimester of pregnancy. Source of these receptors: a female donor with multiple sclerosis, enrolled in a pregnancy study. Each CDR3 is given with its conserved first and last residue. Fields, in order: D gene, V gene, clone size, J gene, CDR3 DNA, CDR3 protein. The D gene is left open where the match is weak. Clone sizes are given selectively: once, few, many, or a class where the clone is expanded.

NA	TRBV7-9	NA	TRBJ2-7	TGTGCCAGCGCAACCCGACTGATCTACGAGCAGTACTTC	CASATRLIYEQYF
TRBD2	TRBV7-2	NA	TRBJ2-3	TGTGCCAGCAGCTTAAGTCTAGCGGGAGGGCAGGATACGCAGTATTTT	CASSLSLAGGQDTQYF
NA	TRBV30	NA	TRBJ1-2	TGTGCCTGGAGTCGGACTGCCAGTTATGGCTACACCTTC	CAWSRTASYGYTF
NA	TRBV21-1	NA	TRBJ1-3	TGTGCCACCCTAATAGGAGGACAGGGGGCAAGTTGGAACACCATATATTTT	CATLIGGQGASWNTIYF
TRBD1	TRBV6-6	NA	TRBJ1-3	TGTGCCAGCAGTGGGGGACAGGGATTCTCTGGAAACACCATATATTTT	CASSGGQGFSGNTIYF
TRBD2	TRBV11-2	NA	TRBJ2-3	TGTGCCAGCAGCCCCCAGGGAGGGCGATACACAGATACGCAGTATTTT	CASSPQGGRYTDTQYF
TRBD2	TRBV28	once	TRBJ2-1	TGTGCCAGCTCCTTTCCGGGACTAGCGGGGAATGAGCAGTTCTTC	CASSFPGLAGNEQFF
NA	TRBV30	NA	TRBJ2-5	TGTGCCTGGGTTCGTAACCCGAGAGAGACCCAGTACTTC	CAWVRNPRETQYF
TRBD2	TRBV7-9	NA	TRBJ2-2	TGTGCCAGCAGCTCCCTCCCTAGCGGAGGGAACACCGGGGAGCTGTTTTTT	CASSSLPSGGNTGELFF
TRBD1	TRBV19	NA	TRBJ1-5	TGTGCCAGTAGGGAAGGGACAGTTAATCAGCCCCAGCATTTT	CASREGTVNQPQHF
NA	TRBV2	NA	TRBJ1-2	TGTGCCAGCAGTGAAAGTTGGGAGAAAGGCTACACCTTC	CASSESWEKGYTF
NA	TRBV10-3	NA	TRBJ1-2	TGTGCCATCAGTGAGGCCGGGGGATCCTATGGCTACACCTTC	CAISEAGGSYGYTF
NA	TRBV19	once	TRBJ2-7	TGTGCCAGTAGTATAGATTCGGTCACGGGGAGCGTCTACGAGCAGTACTTC	CASSIDSVTGSVYEQYF
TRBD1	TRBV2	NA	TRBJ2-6	TGTGCCAGCAGCCTGACAGGGCCCTTTGGGGCCAACGCCCTGACTTTC	CASSLTGPFGANALTF
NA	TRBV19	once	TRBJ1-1	TGTGCCAGTAGTCCCAGGACAGTCTTGAACACTGAAGCTTTCTTT	CASSPRTVLNTEAFF
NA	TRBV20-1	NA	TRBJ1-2	TGCAGTGCTAGAGCGGATGGCTACACCTTC	CSARADGYTF
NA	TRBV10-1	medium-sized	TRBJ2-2	TGCGCCAGCAGTGAATCAGGGGTTGGCACCGGGGAGCTGTTTTTT	CASSESGVGTGELFF
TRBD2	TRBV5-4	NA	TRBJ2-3	TGTGCCAGCAGCTCGGGACTAGCGGGGAGCTACACAGATACGCAGTATTTT	CASSSGLAGSYTDTQYF
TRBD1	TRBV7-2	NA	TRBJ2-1	TGTGCCAGCAGCTTGGCCGGGACAGGGCCTTACAATGAGCAGTTCTTC	CASSLAGTGPYNEQFF
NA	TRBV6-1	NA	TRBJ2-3	TGTGCCAGCAGTGATGTGGGAGTCACAGATACGCAGTATTTT	CASSDVGVTDTQYF
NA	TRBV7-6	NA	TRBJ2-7	TGTGCCAGCAGCTTAGAGCCCCAAAGCTCCTACGAGCAGTACTTC	CASSLEPQSSYEQYF
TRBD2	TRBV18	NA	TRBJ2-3	TGTGCCAGCTCAACCGGGACTAGCGGTAGCACAGATACGCAGTATTTT	CASSTGTSGSTDTQYF
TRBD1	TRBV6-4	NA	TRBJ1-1	TGTGCCAGCCGACTGCCCCGGGACAGGGCTCCTGAAGCTTTCTTT	CASRLPRDRAPEAFF
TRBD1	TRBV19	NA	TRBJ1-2	TGTGCCAGTAGTATGGCAGACAGGGGGCATGGCTACACCTTC	CASSMADRGHGYTF
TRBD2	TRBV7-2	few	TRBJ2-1	TGTGCCAGCAGCTTAGTGAGCGGGAGGGCCGGAGATGAGCAGTTCTTC	CASSLVSGRAGDEQFF
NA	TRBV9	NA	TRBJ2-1	TGTGCCAGCAGCGCCGACAACTACAATGAGCAGTTCTTC	CASSADNYNEQFF
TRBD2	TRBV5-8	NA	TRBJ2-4	TGTGCCAGCCGTTGGACTAGCGGGAGCTACGGAAACATTCAGTACTTC	CASRWTSGSYGNIQYF
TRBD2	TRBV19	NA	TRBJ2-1	TGTGCCAGTAGTACCCTAGCGGGAGGGCCTGATGAGCAGTTCTTC	CASSTLAGGPDEQFF
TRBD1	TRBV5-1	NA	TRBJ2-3	TGCGCCAGCAGCCGCGGACAGGGGATCACAGATACGCAGTATTTT	CASSRGQGITDTQYF
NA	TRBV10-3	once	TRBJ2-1	TGTGCCATCAGGTCGAGCCCCAGAGGAGACAATGAGCAGTTCTTC	CAIRSSPRGDNEQFF
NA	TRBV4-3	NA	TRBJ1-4	TGCGCCAGCAGCCAAGGCCTTCTGGTAGCGAATGAAAAACTGTTTTTT	CASSQGLLVANEKLFF
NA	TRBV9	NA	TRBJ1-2	TGTGCCAGCAGCGTAGGAAGGGGCTACCTGCCCTCTAACTATGGCTACACCTTC	CASSVGRGYLPSNYGYTF
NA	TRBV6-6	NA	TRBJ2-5	TGTGCCAGCAGTTACTTGTCCGGGGGAGAGACCCAGTACTTC	CASSYLSGGETQYF
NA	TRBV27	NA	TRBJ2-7	TGTGCCAGCAGACATCCAGGACTACCCTACGAGCAGTACTTC	CASRHPGLPYEQYF
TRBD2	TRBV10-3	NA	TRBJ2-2	TGTGCCATCAGTGAGTCCCGGGCTAGCGGGAGCCATACCGGGGAGCTGTTTTTT	CAISESRASGSHTGELFF
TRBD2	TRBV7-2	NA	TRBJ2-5	TGTGCCAGCAGCTCTTTGACCGGGACTAGTGGTGAGACCCAGTACTTC	CASSSLTGTSGETQYF
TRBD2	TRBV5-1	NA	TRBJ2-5	TGCGCCAGCGGAACTAGCGGGCGGGCTCAAGAGACCCAGTACTTC	CASGTSGRAQETQYF
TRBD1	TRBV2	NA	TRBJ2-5	TGTGCCAGCCAGACAGGGCAAGAGACCCAGTACTTC	CASQTGQETQYF
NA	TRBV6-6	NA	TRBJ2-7	TGTGCCAGCGGCAGGGGCTACGAGCAGTACTTC	CASGRGYEQYF
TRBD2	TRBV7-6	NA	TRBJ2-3	TGTGCCAGCAGCTTAGGACTAGCGGTTAGCACAGATACGCAGTATTTT	CASSLGLAVSTDTQYF
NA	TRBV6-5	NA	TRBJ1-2	TGTGCCAGCAGTTACTACGGAGGGAGAAGGGGCTACACCTTC	CASSYYGGRRGYTF
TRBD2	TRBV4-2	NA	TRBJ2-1	TGTGCCAGCAGCCAAGATCGAGCGGGAGGGCGCAATGAGCAGTTCTTC	CASSQDRAGGRNEQFF